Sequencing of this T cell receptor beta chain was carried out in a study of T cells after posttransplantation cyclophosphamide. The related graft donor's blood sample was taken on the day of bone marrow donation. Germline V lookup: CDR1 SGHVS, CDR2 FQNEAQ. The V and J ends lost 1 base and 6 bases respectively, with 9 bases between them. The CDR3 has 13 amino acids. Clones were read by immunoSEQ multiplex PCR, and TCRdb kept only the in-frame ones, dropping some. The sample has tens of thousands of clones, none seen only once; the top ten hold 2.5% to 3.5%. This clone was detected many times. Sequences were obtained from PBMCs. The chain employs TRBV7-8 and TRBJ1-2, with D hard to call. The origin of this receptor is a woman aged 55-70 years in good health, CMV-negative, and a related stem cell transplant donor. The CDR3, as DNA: TGTGCCAGCAGCTTAGGGCAGTCCAATGGCTACACCTTC. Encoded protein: CASSLGQSNGYTF.